A single T cell receptor (beta chain) is shown here with its context. The data stem from a study of T cells after posttransplantation cyclophosphamide. Treatment was busulfan-fludarabine conditioning, a marrow graft, and cyclophosphamide on days +3 and +4. Germline V gene lookup returns CDR1 MDHEN and CDR2 SYDVKM. With 1 base clipped from V and 2 bases from J, the junction kept 7 bases outside the gene matches. This CDR3 is built from 16 residues. Here immunoSEQ multiplex PCR was the method, and the copy in TCRdb shows in-frame clones only, minus some. In the table there are approximately 19,000 clones, 87% of which are singletons.

Sequenced here: PBMCs, sampled after allogeneic stem cell transplant with posttransplant cyclophosphamide. This clonotype was obtained from a female patient aged 40-50 years who received an allogeneic stem cell transplant from a related donor, was CMV-positive, and had no GVHD. The T cells may come from the graft donor. V usage is TRBV28 and J usage is TRBJ1-1; TRBD1 aligns across 7 bases. The CDR3 region has the DNA TGTGCCAGCAGTTTATACAGGGGAGGACGAAACACTGAAGCTTTCTTT. Translation gives CASSLYRGGRNTEAFF.